Following are 10 T cell receptor beta chains from one sample sequenced in a study of blood T cell repertoires in COVID-19. This table comes from immunoSEQ multiplex PCR, and its TCRdb copy is limited to in-frame clones, with some not included. Seen here are roughly 260,000 clones, around nine tenths observed once, and the top ten hold around 9.5%. Sample: peripheral blood. These receptors were taken from a man aged 40-55 years who had recovered from COVID-19.

The chain uses TRBV6-6 and TRBJ2-3; D possibly corresponds to TRBD1 (5 bases). This CDR3 has 15 amino acids. Trimming took 5 bases from V and 0 from J, leaving 12 bases between them. Germline lookup yields CDR1 MNHNY and CDR2 SVGAGI (reference sequence). The CDR3 DNA reads TGTGCCAGCAGTCTCGACAGCTTGAGCACAGATACGCAGTATTTT. It yields the protein CASSLDSLSTDTQYF.

The chain has TRBV9 and TRBJ2-1, with 9 bases lining up with TRBD2. The CDR3 runs to 15 residues. Germline lookup yields CDR1 SGDLS and CDR2 YYNGEE. With V trimmed by 2 bases and J by 5 bases, 5 bases remained unmatched. CDR3 bases: TGTGCCAGCAGCGTTAGCGGGAGCGCCAACAATGAGCAGTTCTTC. This codes for CASSVSGSANNEQFF. The full variable domain, in which reference TRBV9 and TRBJ2-1 provide the parts outside the CDR3, is DSGVTQTPKHLITATGQRVTLRCSPRSGDLSVYWYQQSLDQGLQFLIQYYNGEERAKGNILERFSAQQFPDLHSELNLSSLELGDSALYFCASSVSGSANNEQFFGPGTRLTVL.

For the CDR3, the DNA is TGTGCCAGCAGTTCTAGCGGGGGACACAATGAGCAGTTCTTC. Amino acids: CASSSSGGHNEQFF. J is TRBJ2-1 and V is TRBV27; 10 bases map to TRBD2. The V gene end was trimmed by 4 bases and the J gene end by 5 bases; junction bases not matched to a gene: 2. The CDR3 consists of 14 residues. CDR1 is MNHEY and CDR2 is SMNVEV in the germline V gene (reference sequence).

The chain is built from TRBV7-2 and TRBJ1-1; D perhaps matches TRBD1 (5 bases). The CDR3 extends over 14 amino acids. Germline CDR1 reads SGHTA; CDR2 reads FQGNSA. Trimming cost V 0 bases and J 7 bases, with 12 bases left between them. This CDR3 reads CASSLAGQGVEAFF. The DNA of the CDR3 is TGTGCCAGCAGCTTAGCGGGGCAGGGTGTTGAAGCTTTCTTT.

J is TRBJ2-7 and V is TRBV11-2, with 15 positions matching TRBD2. This CDR3 comprises 15 residues. With V trimmed by 6 bases and J by 5 bases, 5 bases remained unmatched. Germline assignment: CDR1 SGHAT and CDR2 FQNNGV. CDR3 sequence: CASRAGLAGGDEQYF. CDR3 in DNA: TGTGCCAGCAGGGCAGGACTAGCGGGAGGGGACGAGCAGTACTTC.

V and J are TRBV7-2 and TRBJ2-5; TRBD2 matches at 13 bases. J was trimmed by 2 bases and V by 5 bases; bases with no gene match: 5. This CDR3 is 16 amino acids long. In germline, CDR1 is SGHTA, CDR2 FQGNSA. In DNA form, the CDR3 reads TGTGCCAGCAGCAGGGGACTAGCGGGGAGACAAGAGACCCAGTACTTC. Amino acid sequence: CASSRGLAGRQETQYF.

This clone appeared a few times. CDR3 coding DNA: TGTGCCAGCAGTTTGACGCAGGGTGGATCACCCCTCCACTTT. Amino acid sequence: CASSLTQGGSPLHF. The chain carries TRBV27 and TRBJ1-6; perhaps TRBD1 as D (5 bases). This CDR3 spans 14 amino acids. V was clipped by 3 bases and J by 10 bases, with 13 bases between them. Germline CDR1 MNHEY, CDR2 SMNVEV (reference sequence).

This clone came up once. The gene calls are TRBV10-3 and TRBJ2-6, with 12 bases matching TRBD1. The V gene end was trimmed by 4 bases and the J gene end by 4 bases; junction bases not matched to a gene: 14. The CDR3 loop spans 20 amino acids. Germline lookup yields CDR1 ENHRY and CDR2 SYGVKD. CDR3 residues: CAISGLIPGQGARGANVLTF. CDR3 bases: TGTGCCATCAGTGGCTTAATACCGGGACAGGGGGCGCGCGGGGCCAACGTCCTGACTTTC.

The chain joins TRBV19 to TRBJ2-7; D is uncertain. The germline V and J ends were trimmed by 1 base and 3 bases, with 7 bases remaining between them. Looked up from germline, CDR1 is LNHDA and CDR2 is SQIVND (reference sequence). The CDR3 has 13 residues. The CDR3 loop reads CASSIGQVYEQYF. The CDR3 nucleotides are TGTGCCAGTAGTATAGGACAAGTCTACGAGCAGTACTTC.

The chain carries TRBV19 and TRBJ1-1; maybe TRBD1 (5 bases). With 3 bases removed from V and 0 bases from J, the gap between germline ends came to 11 bases. The CDR3 totals 15 residues. CDR1 and CDR2 (germline): LNHDA, SQIVND (reference sequence). The CDR3 protein is CASSIRDSLNTEAFF. The CDR3 DNA follows: TGTGCCAGTAGTATCCGCGACAGCCTGAACACTGAAGCTTTCTTT.